The clone carrying this T cell receptor beta chain is labeled medium-sized (0.01 to 0.1%) based on frequency. The source of the sample is a study of T cells expressing NK-cell markers. After re-calling the 5' RACE reads, TCRdb lists one entry per CDR3 protein, DNA absent. The sample table includes roughly 8,100 distinct CDR3 sequences. CDR3 length: 13 residues. Germline V gene data show CDR1 as ENHRY and CDR2 as SYGVKD. The receptor comes from a man aged 18-30 years in good health. V is TRBV10-3 and J is TRBJ1-5. The sequenced material came from blood T cells: a sorted CD56 or NKG2C T cell subset, CD4+ or CD8+ T cells, or bulk PBMC T cells (not recorded which). CDR3 amino acids: CAISGGPNQPQHF.